Each of the 11 T cell receptor beta chains below was sequenced from the same sample in a study of T cell responses to AZD1222 COVID-19 vaccine. Data came from immunoSEQ multiplex PCR; TCRdb stores just in-frame clones and leaves some out. The data show over 150,000 clones, with about nine tenths seen just once and 5% to 7.5% held by the top ten. The sequencing here drew on peripheral blood, taken on day 0 of AZD1222 vaccination. The receptors were sampled from an adult in good health.

The gene calls are TRBV5-1 and TRBJ2-1; 11 bases line up with TRBD2. Looked up from germline, CDR1 is SGHRS and CDR2 is YFSETQ. This CDR3 spans 18 amino acids. V shed 4 bases, J shed 4 bases, and the junction held 13 bases outside the gene matches. CDR3 protein: CASSVYLASGRIYNEQFF. DNA for the CDR3: TGCGCCAGCAGCGTATACCTAGCTAGCGGGAGGATTTACAATGAGCAGTTCTTC.

The chain carries TRBV27 and TRBJ1-4; 7 bases fit TRBD1. The germline CDR1 and CDR2 sequences are MNHEY and SMNVEV (reference sequence). Unmatched junction bases numbered 16, after V lost 6 bases and J lost 9 bases. The length of the CDR3 is 16 residues. CDR3 protein: CASSGTTGTEMKKLFF. CDR3 DNA sequence: TGTGCCAGCAGCGGGACGACCGGGACAGAGATGAAAAAACTGTTTTTT.

J is TRBJ2-7 and V is TRBV7-9; 8 nucleotides match TRBD1. The length of the CDR3 is 13 residues. V dropped 6 bases and J dropped 5; count of bases not matched to a gene: 6. Germline CDR1 and CDR2: SEHNR and FQNEAQ (reference sequence). This chain's CDR3 is CASRGTGRDEQYF. In DNA, the CDR3 is TGTGCCAGCAGAGGGACAGGTCGGGACGAGCAGTACTTC.

The chain combines TRBV6-5 with TRBJ2-7; possibly TRBD1 for D (5 bases). The CDR3 has 13 residues. Germline V gene sequence: CDR1 MNHEY, CDR2 SVGAGI. Trimming took 8 bases from V and 3 from J, leaving 14 bases between them. The CDR3: CASAKGPHYEQYF. The CDR3 DNA follows: TGTGCCAGCGCAAAGGGGCCCCACTACGAGCAGTACTTC.

The chain joins TRBV3-1 (or the pseudogene TRBV3-2) to TRBJ1-6; D possibly corresponds to TRBD1 (6 bases). CDR3 length equals 14 residues. Germline V gives CDR1 LGHDT, CDR2 YNNKEL (reference sequence). With 3 bases removed from V and 5 bases from J, the gap between germline ends came to 8 bases. CDR3 nucleotides: TGTGCCAGCAGCCACAGGGGAGATAATTCACCCCTCCACTTT. It translates to CASSHRGDNSPLHF.

This clone was seen just once. This rearrangement joins TRBV3-1 (or the pseudogene TRBV3-2) to TRBJ2-1; 8 positions agree with TRBD2. The CDR3 contains 16 residues. V lost 0 bases and J lost 2; bases outside the gene matches: 3. Germline CDR1 LGHDT, CDR2 YNNKEL (reference sequence). The CDR3 reads CASSQETSEPYNEQFF. The CDR3 DNA sequence: TGTGCCAGCAGCCAAGAGACTAGCGAGCCCTACAATGAGCAGTTCTTC.

V is TRBV6-6 and J is TRBJ2-1; 13 nucleotides line up with TRBD2. Germline V gene sequence: CDR1 MNHNY, CDR2 SVGAGI (reference sequence). V shed 6 bases and J 9 bases; nucleotides not matched to a gene: 8. This CDR3 comprises 15 residues. The CDR3 nucleotides are TGTGCCAGCAGATCTGGACTAGCGGGAGTCCCTGAGCAGTTCTTC. Translation gives CASRSGLAGVPEQFF.

The chain uses TRBV5-1 and TRBJ1-1, with D uncertain. V was trimmed by 4 bases and J by 1 base, leaving 14 bases between them. CDR1 SGHRS and CDR2 YFSETQ come from the germline V gene. This CDR3 comprises 15 residues. CDR3 DNA: TGCGCCAGCAGCACCGCTGGACCCAGGAACACTGAAGCTTTCTTT. Protein sequence: CASSTAGPRNTEAFF.

The chain carries TRBV2 and TRBJ1-2; 7 bases map to TRBD1. This CDR3 spans 13 amino acids. After removal of 2 bases from V and 7 bases from J, the junction contained 4 bases not matched to a gene. CDR1 and CDR2 (germline): SNHLY, FYNNEI. CDR3: CASSETGAGGYTF. The CDR3 DNA sequence: TGTGCCAGCAGTGAAACAGGGGCAGGTGGCTACACCTTC.

This chain joins TRBV3-1 (or the pseudogene TRBV3-2) and TRBJ2-1; D is unclear. Germline-derived CDR1 and CDR2 are LGHDT and YNNKEL (reference sequence). The CDR3 has 16 amino acids. V shed 2 bases and J shed 0 bases, with 11 bases lying between them. The CDR3: CASSQTQVSSYNEQFF. The CDR3, as DNA: TGTGCCAGCAGCCAAACGCAGGTTAGCTCCTACAATGAGCAGTTCTTC.

DNA of the CDR3: TGCGCCAGCAGCGGCGGGACTAGCGGGAGTGGGACGCAGTATTTT. It yields the protein CASSGGTSGSGTQYF. The J gene is TRBJ2-3, the V gene TRBV5-1, with 14 bases lining up with TRBD2. The trim removed 4 bases at V and 9 bases at J, leaving 7 bases unmatched. The length of the CDR3 is 15 residues. Germline V gene sequence: CDR1 SGHRS, CDR2 YFSETQ.